This T cell receptor (beta chain) was identified in a study of blood T cells in healthy people across ages. Study outcomes and limitations: Older age coincided with a roughly linear decline in TCR beta diversity per million T cells. Strong correlation existed between TCR beta diversity and naive T cell percentage.

Researchers report isolating at least 7 million PBMCs per sample. Alongside a J-beta primer mix, a sample-barcoded 5' primer served in a second PCR lasting roughly 6 to 11 cycles. Each of the samples gave a minimum of 2.5 million paired-end reads that contained CDR3. TCRdb ran MiXCR on the 5' RACE reads and lists one entry per CDR3 protein. This table has 550,000 to 600,000 distinct CDR3 sequences, 27% appearing once. Regarding this clonotype: Its antigen is not identified.

CDR3 length: 13 residues. The germline V gene encodes CDR1 SGHNT and CDR2 YENEEA. The clonotype was recovered from a woman in her 70s in good health. The gene calls are TRBV11-3 and TRBJ2-5; D is undetermined. The end of the DNA aligns better with TRBJ2-1, so the J call may be wrong. Material: blood. CDR3 sequence (DNA): TGTGCCAGCAGCTTAACCGCCGGTGGTGAGCAGTTCTTC. This codes for CASSLTAGGEQFF.